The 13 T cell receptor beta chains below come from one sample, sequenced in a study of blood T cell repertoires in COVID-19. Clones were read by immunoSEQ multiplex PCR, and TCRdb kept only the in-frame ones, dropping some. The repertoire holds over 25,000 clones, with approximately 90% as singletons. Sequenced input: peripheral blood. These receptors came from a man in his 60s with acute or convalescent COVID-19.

The CDR3 region has the DNA TGTGCCAGCTCACCCTCCCAACGGGGCAATGAGCAGTTCTTC. As protein: CASSPSQRGNEQFF. This chain uses TRBV18 with TRBJ2-1, with D maybe TRBD2 (5 bases). The V gene's germline CDR1 is KGHSH and CDR2 LQKENI. This CDR3 comprises 14 residues. Trimming pared 3 bases from V and 6 bases from J, leaving 12 bases between.

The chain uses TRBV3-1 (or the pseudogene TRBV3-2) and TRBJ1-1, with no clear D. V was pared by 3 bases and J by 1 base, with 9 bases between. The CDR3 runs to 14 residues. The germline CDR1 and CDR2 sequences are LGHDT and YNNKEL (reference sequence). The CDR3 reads CASSQAFWNTEAFF. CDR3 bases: TGTGCCAGCAGCCAGGCCTTTTGGAACACTGAAGCTTTCTTT.

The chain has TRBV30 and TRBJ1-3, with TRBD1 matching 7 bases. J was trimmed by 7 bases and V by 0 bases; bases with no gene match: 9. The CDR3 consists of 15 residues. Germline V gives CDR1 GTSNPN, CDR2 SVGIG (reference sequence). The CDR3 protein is CAWSVPWAGGNTIYF. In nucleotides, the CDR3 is TGTGCCTGGAGTGTACCCTGGGCAGGGGGGAACACCATATATTTT.

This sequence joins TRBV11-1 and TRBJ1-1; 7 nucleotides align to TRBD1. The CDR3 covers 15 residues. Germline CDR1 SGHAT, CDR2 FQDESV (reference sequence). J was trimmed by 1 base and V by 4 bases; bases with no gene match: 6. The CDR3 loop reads CASSSLTGSNTEAFF. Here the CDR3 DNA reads TGTGCCAGCAGCTCACTGACAGGGTCGAACACTGAAGCTTTCTTT.

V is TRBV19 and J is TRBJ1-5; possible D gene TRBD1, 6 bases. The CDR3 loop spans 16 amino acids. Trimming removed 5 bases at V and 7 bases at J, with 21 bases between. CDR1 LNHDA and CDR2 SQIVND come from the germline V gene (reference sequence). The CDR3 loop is CASSPNYRALRQPQHF. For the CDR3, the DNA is TGTGCCAGTAGTCCCAACTACAGGGCTCTTAGGCAGCCCCAGCATTTT.

CDR3 in amino acids: CASSLRLFYEQYF. The CDR3 DNA is TGTGCCAGTAGTCTGAGACTTTTCTACGAGCAGTACTTC. The chain has TRBV19 and TRBJ2-7; no clear D. Trimming left V 5 bases short and J 3 bases short, with 11 bases between. CDR1 and CDR2 (germline): LNHDA, SQIVND (reference sequence). The CDR3 covers 13 residues.

CDR3 nucleotides: TGTGCCAGCAGCACTTCCGGGACTAGCGGGAGAGGTGCAGATACGCAGTATTTT. Translated, it gives CASSTSGTSGRGADTQYF. The V and J genes are TRBV13 and TRBJ2-3; 14 positions agree with TRBD2. J gave up 4 bases and V 5 bases, and 11 bases lay outside the gene matches. The CDR3 consists of 18 residues. The V gene's germline CDR1 is PRHDT and CDR2 FYEKMQ (reference sequence). Full variable domain (outside the CDR3, taken from reference TRBV13 and TRBJ2-3): AAGVIQSPRHLIKEKRETATLKCYPIPRHDTVYWYQQGPGQDPQFLISFYEKMQSDKGSIPDRFSAQQFSDYHSELNMSSLELGDSALYFCASSTSGTSGRGADTQYFGPGTRLTVL.

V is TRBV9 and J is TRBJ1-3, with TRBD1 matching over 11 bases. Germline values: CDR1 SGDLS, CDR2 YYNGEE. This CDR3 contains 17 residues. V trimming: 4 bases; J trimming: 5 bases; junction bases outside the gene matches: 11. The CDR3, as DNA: TGTGCCAGCAGCAGCACTTCCGGGACAGGGGGAAGAAACACCATATATTTT. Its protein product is CASSSTSGTGGRNTIYF.

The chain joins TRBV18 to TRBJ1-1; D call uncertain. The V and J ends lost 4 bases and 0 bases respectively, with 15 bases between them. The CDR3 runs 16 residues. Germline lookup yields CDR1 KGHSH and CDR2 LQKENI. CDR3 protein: CASSRGSVLMNTEAFF. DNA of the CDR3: TGTGCCAGCTCACGAGGTTCGGTCCTAATGAACACTGAAGCTTTCTTT.

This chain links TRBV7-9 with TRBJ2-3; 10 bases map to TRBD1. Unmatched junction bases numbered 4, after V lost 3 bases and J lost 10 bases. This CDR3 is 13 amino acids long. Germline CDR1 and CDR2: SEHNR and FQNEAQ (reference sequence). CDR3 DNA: TGTGCCAGCAGCTTCGAGGGACAGGGGCCGCAGTATTTT. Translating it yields CASSFEGQGPQYF. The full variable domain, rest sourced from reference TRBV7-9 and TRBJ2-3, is DTGVSQNPRHKITKRGQNVTFRCDPISEHNRLYWYRQTLGQGPEFLTYFQNEAQLEKSRLLSDRFSAERPKGSFSTLEIQRTEQGDSAMYLCASSFEGQGPQYFGPGTRLTVL.

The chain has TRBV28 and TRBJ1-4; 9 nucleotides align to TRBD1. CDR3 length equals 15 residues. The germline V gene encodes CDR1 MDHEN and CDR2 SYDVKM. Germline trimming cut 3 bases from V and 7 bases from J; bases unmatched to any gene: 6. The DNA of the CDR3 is TGTGCCAGCAGTTTCGAGGGACAGGGCGGTGAAAAACTGTTTTTT. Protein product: CASSFEGQGGEKLFF.

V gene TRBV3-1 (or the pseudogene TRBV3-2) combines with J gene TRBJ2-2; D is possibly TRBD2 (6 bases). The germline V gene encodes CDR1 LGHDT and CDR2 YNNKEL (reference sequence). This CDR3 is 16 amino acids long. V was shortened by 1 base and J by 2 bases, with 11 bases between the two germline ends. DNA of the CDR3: TGTGCCAGCAGCCAAGGGGACTTTACTAACACCGGGGAGCTGTTTTTT. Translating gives CASSQGDFTNTGELFF.

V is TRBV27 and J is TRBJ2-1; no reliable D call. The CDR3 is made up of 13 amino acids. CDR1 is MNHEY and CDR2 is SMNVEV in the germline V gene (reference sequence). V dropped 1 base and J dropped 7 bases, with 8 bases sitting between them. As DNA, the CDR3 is TGTGCCAGCAGTTTATTTTACGGGAATGAGCAGTTCTTC. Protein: CASSLFYGNEQFF.